This is a list of T cell receptor beta chains from one sample in a study of CD8 T cells in ankylosing spondylitis. TCRdb called the 5' RACE reads again in MiXCR, with one record for every CDR3 protein. The data show about 750,000 distinct CDR3 sequences, with around 17% seen just once and about 19% held by the top ten. Material for sequencing was blood, either unsorted or a sorted T cell fraction (not recorded which). The receptors derive from a male donor with ankylosing spondylitis. The CDR3 runs from the conserved cysteine through the conserved F or W. A D gene is named only where the DNA matches it firmly. Only part of the rows carry a size: once, few, many, or a class if the clone is expanded.

>TRBJ2-2|.|.|TRBV7-3
TGTGCCAGCAGCTTAAACAGGCCGGAAACCGGGGAGCTGTTTTTT
CASSLNRPETGELFF
>TRBJ2-2|TRBD2|few|TRBV4-2
TGTGCCAGCAGCCACCTCCCAAGCGGGAGCGCCGGGGAGCTGTTTTTT
CASSHLPSGSAGELFF
>TRBJ2-3|TRBD2|few|TRBV4-1
TGCGCCAGCAGCCAGTTACTAGCGGGGTTAGATACGCAGTATTTT
CASSQLLAGLDTQYF
>TRBJ2-5|.|.|TRBV7-6
TGTGCCAGCAGCTTAGTTCCGGGGGTGAAGGAGACCCAGTACTTC
CASSLVPGVKETQYF
>TRBJ2-1|.|.|TRBV27
TGTGCCAGCGGCCCGACAGAGTACAATGAGCAGTTCTTC
CASGPTEYNEQFF
>TRBJ2-5|.|few|TRBV27
TGTGCCAGCAGTATGCAAACCCCACCCGTCAACCAAGAGACCCAGTACTTC
CASSMQTPPVNQETQYF
>TRBJ1-2|.|.|TRBV6-1
TGTGCCAGCAGTACCACGGACACCCCGAGGTCCTATGGCTACACCTTC
CASSTTDTPRSYGYTF
>TRBJ1-1|.|.|TRBV25-1
TGTGCCAGCAGTGAAGGCTGGGCTGAAGCTTTCTTT
CASSEGWAEAFF
>TRBJ2-2|TRBD2|.|TRBV20-1
TGCAGTGCTAGAGATCGGGAGGGATTGACCGGGGAGCTGTTTTTT
CSARDREGLTGELFF
>TRBJ1-2|.|few|TRBV5-1
TGCGCCAGCAGCTTGGGGCCGGCGGGCTATGGCTACACCTTC
CASSLGPAGYGYTF
>TRBJ2-1|.|.|TRBV9
TGTGCCAGCAGCGTAGAGGACGAGATATGGCCCAATGAGCAGTTCTTC
CASSVEDEIWPNEQFF
>TRBJ2-7|TRBD2|few|TRBV27
TGTGCCAGCAGCATGGGACTAGCGAACTACGAGCAGTACTTC
CASSMGLANYEQYF
>TRBJ2-7|.|.|TRBV2
TGTGCCAGCAGTGAGGGGGCGGATCGGTACGAGCAGTACTTC
CASSEGADRYEQYF
>TRBJ2-2|TRBD2|.|TRBV12-3/TRBV12-4
TGTGCCAGCAAGACTAGCGGTAACACCGGGGAGCTGTTTTTT
CASKTSGNTGELFF
>TRBJ1-2|TRBD1|many|TRBV12-3/TRBV12-4
TGTGCCAGCAGACGGGACAGGGCGGGTAACTATGGCTACACCTTC
CASRRDRAGNYGYTF
>TRBJ2-5|.|few|TRBV5-1
TGCGCCAGCAGCATCGCTGGTTTTGGACAAGAGACCCAGTACTTC
CASSIAGFGQETQYF
>TRBJ2-5|TRBD2|.|TRBV19
TGTGCCAGTAGTATGAAGGGACTAGCGGGGCAAGAGACCCAGTACTTC
CASSMKGLAGQETQYF
>TRBJ1-4|TRBD1|few|TRBV7-9
TGTGCCAGCAGCACAACCGGGACAGGGGTAGCCCATGAAAAACTGTTTTTT
CASSTTGTGVAHEKLFF
>TRBJ2-7|.|few|TRBV20-1
TGCAGTGCGCATCACCCCCTGAGGCCGTACGAGCAGTACTTC
CSAHHPLRPYEQYF
>TRBJ2-1|.|.|TRBV11-2
TGTGCCAGCAGCTTAGAAAAGGGAGCGAGCTCCTACAATGAGCAGTTCTTC
CASSLEKGASSYNEQFF
>TRBJ1-2|.|once|TRBV3-1
TGTGCCAGCAGCCAAGGCCCTAGCTGGAACTATGGCTACACCTTC
CASSQGPSWNYGYTF
>TRBJ1-1|.|.|TRBV6-2/TRBV6-3
TGTGCCAGCAGACCCCTACTTCAGAACACTGAAGCTTTCTTT
CASRPLLQNTEAFF
>TRBJ2-3|.|.|TRBV29-1
TGCAGCGTTGCGGCCACAGATACGCAGTATTTT
CSVAATDTQYF
>TRBJ2-1|TRBD1|.|TRBV20-1
TGCAGTGCTAGGGAAACGGGACAGGGGTATATTGAGCAGTTCTTC
CSARETGQGYIEQFF
>TRBJ1-1|.|few|TRBV5-1
TGCGCCAGCCGACTTGAAATCCCAAATGGCGGCACTGAAGCTTTCTTT
CASRLEIPNGGTEAFF
>TRBJ2-7|.|few|TRBV29-1
TGCAGCGTTGGAGGAACCACACAAGGCTACGAGCAGTACTTC
CSVGGTTQGYEQYF
>TRBJ1-5|.|few|TRBV10-3
TGTGCCATCAGTGGGACCAGCAATCAGCCCCAGCATTTT
CAISGTSNQPQHF
>TRBJ2-2|TRBD1|.|TRBV11-2
TGTGCCAGCAGATCACTCCGTAGGGACAGGGGGCTTACCGGGGAGCTGTTTTTT
CASRSLRRDRGLTGELFF
>TRBJ1-4|TRBD1|many|TRBV11-2
TGTGCCAGCAGCCCGGGACAGGGTCTAAAACTGTTTTTT
CASSPGQGLKLFF
>TRBJ1-5|.|few|TRBV5-1
TGCGCCAGCAGCCCGGGACTGTCGGATCAGCCCCAGCATTTT
CASSPGLSDQPQHF
>TRBJ1-1|.|few|TRBV6-5
TGTGCCAGCAGTTACTCGGACAGATTCACTGAAGCTTTCTTT
CASSYSDRFTEAFF
>TRBJ2-7|TRBD2|.|TRBV4-3
TGCGCCAGCAGCCAAGCGGGCGGGAGGGGTTACGAGCAGTACTTC
CASSQAGGRGYEQYF
>TRBJ1-5|.|few|TRBV6-2/TRBV6-3
TGTGCCAGCAGTGAGACTGGCGGTGTGGGGAATCAGCCCCAGCATTTT
CASSETGGVGNQPQHF
>TRBJ2-3|.|few|TRBV7-9
TGTGCCAGCAGCAGCCGGCCAGATACGCAGTATTTT
CASSSRPDTQYF
>TRBJ2-1|TRBD2|few|TRBV6-1
TGTGCCAGCAGTATTAGCGGGGGGGCCCTCAATGAGCAGTTCTTC
CASSISGGALNEQFF
>TRBJ1-1|.|few|TRBV7-9
TGTGCCAGCAGGTTAATCTCCTCGGAGGACACTGAAGCTTTCTTT
CASRLISSEDTEAFF
>TRBJ2-5|TRBD2|.|TRBV3-1
TGTGCCAGCAGCCAAGTTAGCGGGAGACGCCAAGAGACCCAGTACTTC
CASSQVSGRRQETQYF
>TRBJ2-1|.|few|TRBV10-3
TGTGCCATCAGTAAAGGGGCTAGCGACTACAATGAGCAGTTCTTC
CAISKGASDYNEQFF
>TRBJ2-1|TRBD2|few|TRBV20-1
TGCAGTGCTAAAGGACTAGCGGGAGGTTACAATGAGCAGTTCTTC
CSAKGLAGGYNEQFF
>TRBJ2-7|TRBD1|few|TRBV5-1
TGCGCCAGCAGCCCGCAAGGGACAGGGGCCTACGAGCAGTACTTC
CASSPQGTGAYEQYF
>TRBJ2-1|TRBD2|few|TRBV9
TGTGCCAGCAGCCCGCAGCGGGGGGGGGTGGATGAGCAGTTCTTC
CASSPQRGGVDEQFF
>TRBJ2-1|.|.|TRBV2
TGTGCCAGCAGTGAAGGTTTCGTAAATGAGCAGTTCTTC
CASSEGFVNEQFF